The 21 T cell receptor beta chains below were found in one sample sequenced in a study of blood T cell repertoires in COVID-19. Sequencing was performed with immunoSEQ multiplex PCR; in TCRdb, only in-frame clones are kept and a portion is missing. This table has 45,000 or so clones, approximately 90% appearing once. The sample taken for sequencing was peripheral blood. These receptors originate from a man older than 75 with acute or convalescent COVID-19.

The CDR3 DNA reads as TGTGCCAGCAGCCAGGGACAGGGGGATCCCAATGAGCAGTTCTTC. Translated: CASSQGQGDPNEQFF. The chain combines TRBV14 with TRBJ2-1; 11 positions agree with TRBD1. Germline V gene data show CDR1 as SGHDN and CDR2 as FVKESK. V lost 3 bases and J lost 6; bases outside the gene matches: 4. The CDR3 sequence is 15 residues long. Full variable domain (rest looked up from reference TRBV14 and TRBJ2-1): EAGVTQFPSHSVIEKGQTVTLRCDPISGHDNLYWYRRVMGKEIKFLLHFVKESKQDESGMPNNRFLAERTGGTYSTLKVQPAELEDSGVYFCASSQGQGDPNEQFFGPGTRLTVL.

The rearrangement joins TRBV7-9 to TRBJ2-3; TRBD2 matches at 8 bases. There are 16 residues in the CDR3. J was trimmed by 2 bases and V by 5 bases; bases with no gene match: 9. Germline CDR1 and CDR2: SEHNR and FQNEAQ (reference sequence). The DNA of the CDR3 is TGTGCCAGCAGCCACGATGGACTAGCTGACACAGATACGCAGTATTTT. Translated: CASSHDGLADTDTQYF.

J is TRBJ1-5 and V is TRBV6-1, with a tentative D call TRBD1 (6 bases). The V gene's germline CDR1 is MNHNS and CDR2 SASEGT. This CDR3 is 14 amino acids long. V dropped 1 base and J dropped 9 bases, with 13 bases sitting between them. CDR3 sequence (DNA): TGTGCCAGCAGTGAAGGTTACCAAGGGGGGCCCCAGCATTTT. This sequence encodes CASSEGYQGGPQHF.

CDR3: CASSYVGTGEAFF. DNA for the CDR3: TGTGCCAGCAGCTACGTAGGAACAGGGGAAGCTTTCTTT. The chain is built from TRBV5-6 and TRBJ1-1, with D perhaps TRBD1 (6 bases). V dropped 3 bases and J dropped 8 bases, with 14 bases sitting between them. CDR1 is SGHDT and CDR2 is YYEEEE in the germline V gene. The CDR3 extends over 13 amino acids.

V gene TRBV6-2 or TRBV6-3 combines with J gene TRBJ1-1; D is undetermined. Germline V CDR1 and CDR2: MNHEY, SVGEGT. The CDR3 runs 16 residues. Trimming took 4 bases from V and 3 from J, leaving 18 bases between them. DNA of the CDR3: TGTGCCAGCAGTTCTCCCCCTCTACTTCCCCACACTGAAGCTTTCTTT. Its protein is CASSSPPLLPHTEAFF.

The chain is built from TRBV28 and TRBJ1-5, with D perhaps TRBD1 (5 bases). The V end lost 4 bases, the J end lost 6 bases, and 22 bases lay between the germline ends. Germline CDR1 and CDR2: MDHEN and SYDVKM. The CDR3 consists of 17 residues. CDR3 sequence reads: CASSSRTGPGGSQPQHF. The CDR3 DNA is TGTGCCAGCAGTTCGCGTACCGGCCCGGGGGGGTCTCAGCCCCAGCATTTT. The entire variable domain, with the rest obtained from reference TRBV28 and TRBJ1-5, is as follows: DVKVTQSSRYLVKRTGEKVFLECVQDMDHENMFWYRQDPGLGLRLIYFSYDVKMKEKGDIPEGYSVSREKKERFSLILESASTNQTSMYLCASSSRTGPGGSQPQHFGDGTRLSIL.

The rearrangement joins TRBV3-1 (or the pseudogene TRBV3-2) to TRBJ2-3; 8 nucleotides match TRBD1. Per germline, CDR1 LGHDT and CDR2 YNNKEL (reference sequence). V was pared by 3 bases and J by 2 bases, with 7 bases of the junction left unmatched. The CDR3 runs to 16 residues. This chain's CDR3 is CASSHADRAPTDTQYF. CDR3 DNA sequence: TGTGCCAGCAGCCATGCGGACAGGGCCCCCACAGATACGCAGTATTTT.

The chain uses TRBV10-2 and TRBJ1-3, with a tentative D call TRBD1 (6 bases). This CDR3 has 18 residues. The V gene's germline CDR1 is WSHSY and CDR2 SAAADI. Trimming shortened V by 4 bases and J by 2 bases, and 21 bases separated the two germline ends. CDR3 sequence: CASSGSPTGTRAGNTIYF. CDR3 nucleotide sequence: TGCGCCAGCAGTGGGAGTCCGACGGGGACAAGGGCTGGAAACACCATATATTTT.

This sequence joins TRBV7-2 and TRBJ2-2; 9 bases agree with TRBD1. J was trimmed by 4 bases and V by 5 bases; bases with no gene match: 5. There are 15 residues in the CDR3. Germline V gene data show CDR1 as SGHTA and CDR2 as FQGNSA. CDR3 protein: CASSQRTGATGELFF. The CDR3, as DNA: TGTGCCAGCAGCCAGCGGACAGGGGCCACCGGGGAGCTGTTTTTT.

The CDR3 loop is CASSLFRTDTQYF. The CDR3 coding sequence is TGTGCCAGCAGCCTATTCCGCACAGATACGCAGTATTTT. V gene TRBV28 combines with J gene TRBJ2-3; D not resolved. CDR3 length: 13 amino acids. Germline-derived CDR1 and CDR2 are MDHEN and SYDVKM. The ends were cut back, 6 bases at V and 1 base at J, with 8 bases in the middle.

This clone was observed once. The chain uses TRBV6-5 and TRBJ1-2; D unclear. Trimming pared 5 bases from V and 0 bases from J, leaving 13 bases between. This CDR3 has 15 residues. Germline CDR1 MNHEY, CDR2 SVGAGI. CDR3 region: CASSPREGANYGYTF. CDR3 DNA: TGTGCCAGCAGTCCCCGGGAAGGAGCTAACTATGGCTACACCTTC.

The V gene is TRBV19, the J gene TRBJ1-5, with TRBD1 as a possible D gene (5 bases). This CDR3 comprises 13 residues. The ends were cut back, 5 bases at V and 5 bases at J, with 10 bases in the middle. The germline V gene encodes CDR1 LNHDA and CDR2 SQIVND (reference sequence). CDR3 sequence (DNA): TGTGCCAGTAGTCCGGCCAGGGATCAGCCCCAGCATTTT. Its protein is CASSPARDQPQHF.

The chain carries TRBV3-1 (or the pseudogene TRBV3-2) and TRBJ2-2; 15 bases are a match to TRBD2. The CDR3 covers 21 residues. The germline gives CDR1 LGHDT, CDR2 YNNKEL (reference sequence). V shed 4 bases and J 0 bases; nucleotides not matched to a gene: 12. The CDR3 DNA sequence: TGTGCCAGCAGCCCCCCAGCGTTGGGACTAGCGGGGGGCCCGAACACCGGGGAGCTGTTTTTT. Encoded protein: CASSPPALGLAGGPNTGELFF.

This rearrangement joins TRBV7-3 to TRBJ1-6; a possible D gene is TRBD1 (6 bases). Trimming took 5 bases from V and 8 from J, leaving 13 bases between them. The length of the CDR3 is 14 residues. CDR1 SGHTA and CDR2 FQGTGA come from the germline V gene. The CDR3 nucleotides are TGTGCCAGCAGCCCCACAGGGCCGGATTCACCCCTCCACTTT. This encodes CASSPTGPDSPLHF.

CDR3 DNA sequence: TGTGCCAGCAGCTCCTCAGGGGGGTTCTCCTACGAGCAGTACTTC. Protein product: CASSSSGGFSYEQYF. The J gene is TRBJ2-7, the V gene TRBV9; a weak D match, TRBD1 (7 bases). Germline V lookup: CDR1 SGDLS, CDR2 YYNGEE. This CDR3 comprises 15 residues. Between the trimmed V and J ends, which lost 4 bases and 0 bases, there was a span of 14 bases.

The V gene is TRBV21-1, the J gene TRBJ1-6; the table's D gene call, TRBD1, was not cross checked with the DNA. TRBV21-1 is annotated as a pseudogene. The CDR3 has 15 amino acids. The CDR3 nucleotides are TGTGCCAGCAGCCCTCAAGGACAAGGGAATTCACCCCTCCACTTT. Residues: CASSPQGQGNSPLHF.

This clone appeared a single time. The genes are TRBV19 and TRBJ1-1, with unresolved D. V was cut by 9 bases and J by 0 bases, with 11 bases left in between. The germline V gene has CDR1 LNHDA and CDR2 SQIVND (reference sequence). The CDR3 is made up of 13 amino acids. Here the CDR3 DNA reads TGTGCCAGAAAGCACCGCTTGAACACTGAAGCTTTCTTT. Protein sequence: CARKHRLNTEAFF.

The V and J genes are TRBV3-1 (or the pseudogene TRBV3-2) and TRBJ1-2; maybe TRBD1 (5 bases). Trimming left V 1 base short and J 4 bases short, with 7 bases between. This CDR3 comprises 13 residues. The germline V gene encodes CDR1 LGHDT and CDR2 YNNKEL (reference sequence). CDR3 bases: TGTGCCAGCAGCCAAGGGGGCGGCTATGGCTACACCTTC. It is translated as CASSQGGGYGYTF.

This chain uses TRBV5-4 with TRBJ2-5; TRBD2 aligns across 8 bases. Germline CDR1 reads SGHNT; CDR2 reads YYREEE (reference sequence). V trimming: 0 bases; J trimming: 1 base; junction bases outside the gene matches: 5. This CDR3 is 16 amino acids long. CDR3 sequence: CASSLGGGGSQETQYF. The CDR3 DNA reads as TGTGCCAGCAGCTTGGGTGGCGGGGGGTCCCAAGAGACCCAGTACTTC.

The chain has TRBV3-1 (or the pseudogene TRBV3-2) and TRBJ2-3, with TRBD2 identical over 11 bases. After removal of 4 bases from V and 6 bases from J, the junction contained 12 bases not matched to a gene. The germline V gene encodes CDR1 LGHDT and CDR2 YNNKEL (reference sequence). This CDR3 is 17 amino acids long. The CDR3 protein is CASSRTILAGEADTQYF. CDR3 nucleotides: TGTGCCAGCAGCCGGACTATACTAGCGGGGGAAGCGGATACGCAGTATTTT.

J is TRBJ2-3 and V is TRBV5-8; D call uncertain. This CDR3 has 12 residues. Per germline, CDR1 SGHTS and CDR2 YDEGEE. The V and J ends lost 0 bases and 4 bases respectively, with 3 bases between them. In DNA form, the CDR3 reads TGTGCCAGCAGCTTGGTCGCAGATACGCAGTATTTT. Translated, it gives CASSLVADTQYF.